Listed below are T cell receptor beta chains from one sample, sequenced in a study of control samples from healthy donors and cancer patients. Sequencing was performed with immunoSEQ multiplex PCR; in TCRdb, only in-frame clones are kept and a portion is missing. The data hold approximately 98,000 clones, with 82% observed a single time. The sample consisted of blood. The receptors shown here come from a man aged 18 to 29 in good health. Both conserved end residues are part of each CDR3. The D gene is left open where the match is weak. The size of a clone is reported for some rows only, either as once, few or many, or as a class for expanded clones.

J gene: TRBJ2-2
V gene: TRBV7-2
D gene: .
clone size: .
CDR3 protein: CASTPNTGELFF
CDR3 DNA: TGTGCCAGCACCCCTAATACCGGGGAGCTGTTTTTT

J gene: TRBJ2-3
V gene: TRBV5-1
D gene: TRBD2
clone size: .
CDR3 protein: CASSSIAGTSGGATDTQYF
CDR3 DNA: TGCGCCAGCAGCTCTATCGCCGGGACTAGCGGGGGGGCCACAGATACGCAGTATTTT

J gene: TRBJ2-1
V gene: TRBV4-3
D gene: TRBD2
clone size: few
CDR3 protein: CASSQDVGTSRHNEQFF
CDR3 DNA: TGCGCCAGCAGCCAGGACGTCGGGACTAGTCGACACAATGAGCAGTTCTTC

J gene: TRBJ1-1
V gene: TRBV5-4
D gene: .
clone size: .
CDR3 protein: CASSLEGVQAFF
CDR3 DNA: TGTGCCAGCAGCTTGGAAGGAGTACAAGCTTTCTTT

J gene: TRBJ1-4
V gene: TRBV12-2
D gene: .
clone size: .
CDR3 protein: CASRLPPPGTGSRGANEKLFF
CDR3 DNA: TGTGCAAGTCGCTTACCGCCTCCTGGGACAGGAAGCCGAGGGGCTAATGAAAAACTGTTTTTT

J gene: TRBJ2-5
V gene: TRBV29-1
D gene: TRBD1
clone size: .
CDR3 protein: CSAVLLGTGETQYF
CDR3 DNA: TGCAGCGCTGTACTTTTGGGGACAGGGGAGACCCAGTACTTC

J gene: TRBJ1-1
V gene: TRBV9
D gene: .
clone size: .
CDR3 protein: CASSVQGGTEAFF
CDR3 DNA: TGTGCCAGCAGCGTACAGGGAGGGACTGAAGCTTTCTTT

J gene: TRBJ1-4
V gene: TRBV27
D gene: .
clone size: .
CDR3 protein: CASSRTGATNEKLFF
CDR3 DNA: TGTGCCAGCTCCCGTACTGGGGCTACTAATGAAAAACTGTTTTTT

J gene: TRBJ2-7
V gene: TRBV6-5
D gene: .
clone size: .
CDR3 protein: CASSYRGGGGYEQYF
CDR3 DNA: TGTGCCAGCAGTTACCGGGGCGGAGGGGGCTACGAGCAGTACTTC

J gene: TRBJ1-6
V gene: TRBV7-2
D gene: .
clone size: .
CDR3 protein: CASSLSGGFGKPLHF
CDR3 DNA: TGTGCCAGCAGCTTATCGGGAGGGTTTGGTAAGCCCCTCCACTTT

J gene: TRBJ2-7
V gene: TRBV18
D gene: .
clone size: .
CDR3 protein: CASSPIGPETYEQYF
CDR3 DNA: TGTGCCAGCTCACCAATAGGCCCTGAGACCTACGAGCAGTACTTC

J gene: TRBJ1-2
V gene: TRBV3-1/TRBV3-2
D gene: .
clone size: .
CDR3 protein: CASSQGQHYGYTF
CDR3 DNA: TGTGCCAGCAGCCAAGGACAGCACTATGGCTACACCTTC

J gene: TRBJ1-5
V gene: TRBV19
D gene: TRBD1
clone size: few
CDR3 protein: CASSIAAGGRQPQHF
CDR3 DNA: TGTGCCAGTAGTATAGCGGCAGGGGGCCGTCAGCCCCAGCATTTT

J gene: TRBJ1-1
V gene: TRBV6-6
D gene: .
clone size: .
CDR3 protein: CASSQGGPNTEAFF
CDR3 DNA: TGTGCCAGCAGCCAAGGGGGGCCTAACACTGAAGCTTTCTTT

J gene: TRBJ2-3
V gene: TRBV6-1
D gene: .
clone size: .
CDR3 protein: CASREAGQITDTQYF
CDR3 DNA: TGTGCCAGCAGGGAAGCGGGACAGATAACAGATACGCAGTATTTT

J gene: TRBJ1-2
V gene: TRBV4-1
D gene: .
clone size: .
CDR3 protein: CASSPVGGDGYTF
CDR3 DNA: TGCGCCAGCAGCCCTGTCGGGGGCGATGGCTACACCTTC

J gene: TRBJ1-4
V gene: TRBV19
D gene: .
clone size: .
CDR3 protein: CASSVTGSTNEKLFF
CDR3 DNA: TGTGCCAGTAGTGTTACAGGGTCGACTAATGAAAAACTGTTTTTT

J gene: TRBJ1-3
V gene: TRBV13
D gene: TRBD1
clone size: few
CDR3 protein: CASSFQGTGDTIYF
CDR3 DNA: TGTGCCAGCAGCTTCCAGGGGACAGGGGACACCATATATTTT

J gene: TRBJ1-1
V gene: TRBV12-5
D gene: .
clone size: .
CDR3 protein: CASGLDRSEAFF
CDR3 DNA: TGTGCTAGTGGTTTGGACCGGTCTGAAGCTTTCTTT

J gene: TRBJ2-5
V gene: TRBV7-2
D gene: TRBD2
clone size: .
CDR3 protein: CASSLAGETQYF
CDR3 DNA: TGTGCCAGCAGTCTAGCGGGAGAGACCCAGTACTTC

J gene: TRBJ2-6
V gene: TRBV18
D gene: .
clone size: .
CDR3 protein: CASSGSGAADLISGANVLTF
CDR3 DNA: TGTGCCAGCTCGGGTTCAGGGGCCGCTGACCTTATCTCTGGGGCCAACGTCCTGACTTTC

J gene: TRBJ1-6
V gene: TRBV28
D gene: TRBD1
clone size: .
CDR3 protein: CASSPPHRGMGVRYNSPLHF
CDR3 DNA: TGTGCCAGCAGTCCACCTCACAGGGGCATGGGAGTAAGGTATAATTCACCCCTCCACTTT

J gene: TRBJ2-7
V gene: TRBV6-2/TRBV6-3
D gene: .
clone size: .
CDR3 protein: CASSYGGRGSF
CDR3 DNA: TGTGCCAGCAGTTACGGCGGCAGGGGCTCCTTC

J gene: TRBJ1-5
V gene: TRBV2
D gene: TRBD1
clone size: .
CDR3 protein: CASRRQGANNQPQHF
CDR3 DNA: TGTGCCAGCAGACGCCAGGGGGCGAACAATCAGCCCCAGCATTTT

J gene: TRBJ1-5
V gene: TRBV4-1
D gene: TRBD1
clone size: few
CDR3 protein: CASSPDREGHQPQHF
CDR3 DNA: TGCGCCAGCAGCCCGGACAGGGAGGGCCATCAGCCCCAGCATTTT

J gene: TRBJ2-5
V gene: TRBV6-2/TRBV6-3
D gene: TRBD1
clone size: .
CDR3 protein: CASSRRGMGETQYF
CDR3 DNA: TGTGCCAGCAGTCGCAGGGGGATGGGAGAGACCCAGTACTTC

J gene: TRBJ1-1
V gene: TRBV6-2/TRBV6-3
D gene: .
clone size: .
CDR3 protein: CASSYRNTEAFF
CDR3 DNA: TGTGCCAGCAGTTACAGGAACACTGAAGCTTTCTTT

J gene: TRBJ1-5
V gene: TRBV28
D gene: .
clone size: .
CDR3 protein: CASSFQGGIGNQPQHF
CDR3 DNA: TGTGCCAGCAGTTTCCAGGGTGGTATCGGGAATCAGCCCCAGCATTTT

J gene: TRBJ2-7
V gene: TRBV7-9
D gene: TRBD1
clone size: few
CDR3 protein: CASSLALWTGEDEQYF
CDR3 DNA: TGTGCCAGCAGCTTGGCCCTATGGACAGGGGAGGACGAGCAGTACTTC

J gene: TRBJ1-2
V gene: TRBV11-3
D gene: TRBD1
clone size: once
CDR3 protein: CASSLGGTARSTF
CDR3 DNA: TGTGCCAGCAGCTTAGGCGGGACAGCCAGATCCACCTTC

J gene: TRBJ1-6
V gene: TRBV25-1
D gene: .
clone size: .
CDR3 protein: CASTDTSRLNSPLHF
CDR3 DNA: TGTGCCAGCACCGACACTTCGCGATTAAATTCACCCCTCCACTTT

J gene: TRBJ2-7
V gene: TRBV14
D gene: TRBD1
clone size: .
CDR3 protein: CASSLRTGGEQYF
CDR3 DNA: TGTGCCAGCAGCCTTAGGACAGGGGGAGAGCAGTACTTC

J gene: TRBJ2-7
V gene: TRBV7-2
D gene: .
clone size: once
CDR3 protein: CASSLSGVYEQYF
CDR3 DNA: TGTGCCAGCAGCTTATCAGGGGTCTACGAGCAGTACTTC

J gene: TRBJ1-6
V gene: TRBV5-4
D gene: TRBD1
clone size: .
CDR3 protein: CASRLGQGNSPLHF
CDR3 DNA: TGTGCCAGCCGCCTGGGACAGGGCAATTCACCCCTCCACTTT

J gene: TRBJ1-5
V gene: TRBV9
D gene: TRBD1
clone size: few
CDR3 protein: CASSVGGGRNQPQHF
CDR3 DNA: TGTGCCAGCAGCGTAGGAGGGGGCCGTAATCAGCCCCAGCATTTT

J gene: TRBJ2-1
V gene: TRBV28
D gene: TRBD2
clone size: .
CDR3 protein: CASTLGPAGGYEQFF
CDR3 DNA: TGTGCCAGCACCCTAGGGCCAGCGGGGGGCTATGAGCAGTTCTTC

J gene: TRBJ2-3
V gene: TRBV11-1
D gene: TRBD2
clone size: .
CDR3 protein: CASSWRAGGRTDTQYF
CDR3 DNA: TGTGCCAGCAGCTGGAGAGCGGGGGGCCGCACAGATACGCAGTATTTT

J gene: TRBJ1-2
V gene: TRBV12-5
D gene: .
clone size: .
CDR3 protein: CASGLVPGVGGYTF
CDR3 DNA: TGTGCTAGTGGTTTGGTACCGGGGGTTGGAGGCTACACCTTC

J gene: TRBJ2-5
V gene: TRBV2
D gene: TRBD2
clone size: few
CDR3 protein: CASSERLAGGRETQYF
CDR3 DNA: TGTGCCAGCAGTGAAAGGCTAGCGGGGGGGCGAGAGACCCAGTACTTC

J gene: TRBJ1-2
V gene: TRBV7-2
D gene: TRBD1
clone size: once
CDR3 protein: CASSPGPGQGDYGYTF
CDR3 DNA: TGTGCCAGCAGCCCCGGACCGGGACAGGGGGACTATGGCTACACCTTC

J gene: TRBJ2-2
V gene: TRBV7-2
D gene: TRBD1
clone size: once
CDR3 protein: CASSLTGDWGELFF
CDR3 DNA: TGTGCCAGCAGCCTAACAGGGGATTGGGGGGAGCTGTTTTTT

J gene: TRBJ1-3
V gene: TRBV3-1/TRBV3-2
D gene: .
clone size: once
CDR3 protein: CASSQYERGNTIYF
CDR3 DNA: TGTGCCAGCAGCCAATACGAAAGGGGAAACACCATATATTTT

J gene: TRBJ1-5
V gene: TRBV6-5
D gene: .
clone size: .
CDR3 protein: CASHRTVDQPQHF
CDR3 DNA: TGTGCCAGCCATAGGACAGTCGATCAGCCCCAGCATTTT

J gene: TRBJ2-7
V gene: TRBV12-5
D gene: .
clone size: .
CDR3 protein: CASGLTRGDGSYEQYF
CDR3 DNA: TGTGCTAGTGGTCTAACCCGCGGCGACGGCTCCTACGAGCAGTACTTC